A single TCR beta chain is shown here with its context. These data originate in a study of blood T cell repertoires in COVID-19. Data came from immunoSEQ multiplex PCR; TCRdb stores just in-frame clones and leaves some out. The table lists over 10,000 clones, about 89% of them singletons. The CDR3 is 14 amino acids. V shed 5 bases and J 2 bases; nucleotides not matched to a gene: 5. From germline, CDR1 is MDHEN and CDR2 SYDVKM. The receptor was derived from an older woman with active COVID-19. The chain joins TRBV28 to TRBJ1-2, with TRBD1 matching over 7 bases. Sequenced material: peripheral blood. This CDR3 reads CASSPMTGNYGYTF. CDR3 nucleotides: TGTGCCAGCAGTCCAATGACAGGGAACTATGGCTACACCTTC.